The TCR beta chain under discussion was sequenced for a study of shared clonotypes between healthy human individuals. A remark on this clone: Other DNA sequences in this specimen translate into the identical CDR3.

CDR1 and CDR2 from the germline V gene are MDHEN and SYDVKM. V dropped 2 bases and J dropped 0 bases, with 10 bases sitting between them. The CDR3 consists of 15 residues. Using immunoSEQ multiplex PCR, the repertoire was profiled, and TCRdb retains in-frame clones only, with some absent. The sample yields about 2.4 million clones, 90% to 95% seen once. Sequencing was done on a sample of naive CD4+ T cells sorted from blood. The subset was: CD45RA+ positively selected. This sequence was found in a man aged 18-30 years in good health. The genes are TRBV28 and TRBJ1-1, with a tentative D call TRBD1 (6 bases). The CDR3 bases are TGTGCCAGCAGTTTAGGGGGCCTAATGAACACTGAAGCTTTCTTT. It is translated as CASSLGGLMNTEAFF.